This TCR beta chain was found in a study of tumor-infiltrating lymphocytes in primary liver carcinoma. Overall study results and limits: Compared with tumor region pairs, tumor-adjacent and tumor-blood pairs overlapped less.

V lost 3 bases and J lost 5, with 14 bases in between. The CDR3 has 14 amino acids. This clonotype is deemed medium-sized. Its antigen is currently unknown. Co-extracting RNA and DNA was done with about 20-34 mg of unsorted bulk tissue as input. Through surgical resection, the patients' primary liver carcinoma was treated. The authors made TCR beta cDNA from 500 to 600 ng total RNA with a constant-region primer. ARM-PCR, slightly modified, supplied the TCR beta libraries through three nested multiplex PCR rounds. A C-beta reverse primer was combined with TRBV1-TRBV30 forward primers in the first two PCR rounds, and each round had approximately 9 cycles. TCRdb passed the multiplex PCR reads through MiXCR, listing each CDR3 protein once. The repertoire has approximately 80,000 distinct CDR3 sequences, 69% of them found once; the top ten carry about 26%.

This sequence joins TRBV12-3 or TRBV12-4 and TRBJ2-7; tentatively, D is TRBD2 (5 bases). Sequencing used tumor-adjacent normal liver tissue. This clonotype originated in a man aged 35 to 55 with primary liver carcinoma and hepatitis B virus infection. The CDR3 loop is CASSFAGNWDEQYF. The CDR3 nucleotides read TGTGCCAGCAGTTTCGCGGGCAACTGGGACGAGCAGTACTTC.